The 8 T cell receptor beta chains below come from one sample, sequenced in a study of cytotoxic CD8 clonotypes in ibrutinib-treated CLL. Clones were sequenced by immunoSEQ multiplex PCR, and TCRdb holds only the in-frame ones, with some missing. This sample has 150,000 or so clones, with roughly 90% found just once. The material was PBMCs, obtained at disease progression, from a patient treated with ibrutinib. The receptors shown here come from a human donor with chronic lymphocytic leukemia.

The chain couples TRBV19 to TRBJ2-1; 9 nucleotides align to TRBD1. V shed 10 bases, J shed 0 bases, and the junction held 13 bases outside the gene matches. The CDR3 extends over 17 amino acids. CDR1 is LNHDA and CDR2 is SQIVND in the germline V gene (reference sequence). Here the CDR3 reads CATDRGTIPGSYNEQFF. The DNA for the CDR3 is TGTGCCACTGACAGGGGGACCATCCCGGGCTCCTACAATGAGCAGTTCTTC.

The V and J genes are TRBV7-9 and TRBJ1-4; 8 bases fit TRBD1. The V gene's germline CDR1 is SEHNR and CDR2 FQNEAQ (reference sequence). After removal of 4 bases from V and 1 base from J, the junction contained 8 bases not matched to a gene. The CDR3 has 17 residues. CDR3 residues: CASSWDRQGRTNEKLFF. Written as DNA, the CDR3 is TGTGCCAGCAGCTGGGATAGACAGGGGAGAACTAATGAAAAACTGTTTTTT.

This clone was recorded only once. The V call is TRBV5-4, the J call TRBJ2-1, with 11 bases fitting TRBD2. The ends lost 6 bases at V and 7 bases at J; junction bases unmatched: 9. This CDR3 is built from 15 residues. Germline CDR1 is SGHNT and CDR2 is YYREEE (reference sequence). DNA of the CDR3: TGTGCCAGCACCTTTTTACGGACTAGCGGGAATGAGCAGTTCTTC. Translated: CASTFLRTSGNEQFF.

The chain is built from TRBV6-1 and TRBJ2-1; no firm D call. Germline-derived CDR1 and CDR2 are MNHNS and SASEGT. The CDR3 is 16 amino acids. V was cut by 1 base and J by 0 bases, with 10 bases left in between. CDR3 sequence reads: CASSEGLANSYNEQFF. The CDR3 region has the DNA TGTGCCAGCAGTGAAGGACTGGCGAACTCCTACAATGAGCAGTTCTTC.

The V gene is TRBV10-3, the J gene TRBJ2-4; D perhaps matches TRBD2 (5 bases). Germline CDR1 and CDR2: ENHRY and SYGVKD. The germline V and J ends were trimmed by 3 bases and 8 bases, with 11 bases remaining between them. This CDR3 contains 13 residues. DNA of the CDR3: TGTGCCATCAGTGAACTAGGAGGCCACATTCAGTACTTC. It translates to CAISELGGHIQYF.

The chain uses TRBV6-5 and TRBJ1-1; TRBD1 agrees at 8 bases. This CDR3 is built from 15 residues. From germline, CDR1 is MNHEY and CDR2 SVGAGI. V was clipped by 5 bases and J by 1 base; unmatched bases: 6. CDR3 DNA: TGTGCCAGCAGTAACTACAGGGGGAGGAACACTGAAGCTTTCTTT. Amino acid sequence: CASSNYRGRNTEAFF.

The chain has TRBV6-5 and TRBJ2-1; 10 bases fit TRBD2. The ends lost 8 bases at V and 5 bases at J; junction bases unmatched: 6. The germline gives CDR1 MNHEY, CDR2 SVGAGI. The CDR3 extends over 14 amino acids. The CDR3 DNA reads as TGTGCCAGCGCGGGACTAGCGAAGAACAATGAGCAGTTCTTC. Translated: CASAGLAKNNEQFF.

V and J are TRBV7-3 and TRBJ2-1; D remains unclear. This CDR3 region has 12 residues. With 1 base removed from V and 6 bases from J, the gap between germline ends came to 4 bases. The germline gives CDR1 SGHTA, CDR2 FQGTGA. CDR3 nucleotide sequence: TGTGCCAGCAGCTTAAGGGCCAATGAGCAGTTCTTC. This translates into CASSLRANEQFF.